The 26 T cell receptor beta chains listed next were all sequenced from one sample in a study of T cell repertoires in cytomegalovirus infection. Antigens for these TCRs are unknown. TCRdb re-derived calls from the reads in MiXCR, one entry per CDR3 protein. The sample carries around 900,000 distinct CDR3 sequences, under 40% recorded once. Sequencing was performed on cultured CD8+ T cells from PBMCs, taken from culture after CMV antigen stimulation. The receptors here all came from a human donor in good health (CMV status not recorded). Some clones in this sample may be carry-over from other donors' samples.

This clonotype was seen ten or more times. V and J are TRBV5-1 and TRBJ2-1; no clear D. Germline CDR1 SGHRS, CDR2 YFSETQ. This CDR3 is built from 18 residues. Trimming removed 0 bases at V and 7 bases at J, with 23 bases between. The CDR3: CASSLAAFVEVGLNEQFF. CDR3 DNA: TGCGCCAGCAGCTTGGCCGCCTTCGTAGAGGTCGGATTGAATGAGCAGTTCTTC.

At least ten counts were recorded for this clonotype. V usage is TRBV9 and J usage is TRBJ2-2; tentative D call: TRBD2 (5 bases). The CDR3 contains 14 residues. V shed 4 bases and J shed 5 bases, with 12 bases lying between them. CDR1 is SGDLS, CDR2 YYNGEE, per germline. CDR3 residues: CASSSRTETGELFF. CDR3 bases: TGTGCCAGCAGCTCGAGGACTGAAACCGGGGAGCTGTTTTTT.

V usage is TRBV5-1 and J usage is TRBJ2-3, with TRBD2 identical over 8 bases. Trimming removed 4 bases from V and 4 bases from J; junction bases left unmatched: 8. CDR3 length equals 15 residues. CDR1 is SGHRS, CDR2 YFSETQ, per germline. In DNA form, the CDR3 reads TGCGCCAGCAGCCCCGCGACTAGCGTCGCAGATACGCAGTATTTT. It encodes CASSPATSVADTQYF.

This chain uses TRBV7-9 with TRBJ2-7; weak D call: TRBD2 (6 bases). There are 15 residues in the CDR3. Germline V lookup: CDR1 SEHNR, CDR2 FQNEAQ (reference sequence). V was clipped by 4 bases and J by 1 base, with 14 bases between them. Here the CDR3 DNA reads TGTGCCAGCAGCTCGGGGGACCGGGGGTCCTACGAGCAGTACGTC. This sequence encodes CASSSGDRGSYEQYV.

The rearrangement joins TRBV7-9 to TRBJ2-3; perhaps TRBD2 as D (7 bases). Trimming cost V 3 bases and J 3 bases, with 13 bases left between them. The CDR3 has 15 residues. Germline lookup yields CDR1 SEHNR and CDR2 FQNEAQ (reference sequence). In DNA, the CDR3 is TGTGCCAGCAGCTTCGAGGGGGGGCCGACAGATACGCAGTATTTT. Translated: CASSFEGGPTDTQYF.

CDR3 DNA sequence: TGCGCCAGCAGCTTGGGTCCGGGGGGGCCGCATGAGCAGTTCTTC. Amino acids: CASSLGPGGPHEQFF. This chain links TRBV5-1 with TRBJ2-1; TRBD2 matches at 8 bases. CDR3 length: 15 residues. V shed 0 bases and J 8 bases; nucleotides not matched to a gene: 7. The germline gives CDR1 SGHRS, CDR2 YFSETQ.

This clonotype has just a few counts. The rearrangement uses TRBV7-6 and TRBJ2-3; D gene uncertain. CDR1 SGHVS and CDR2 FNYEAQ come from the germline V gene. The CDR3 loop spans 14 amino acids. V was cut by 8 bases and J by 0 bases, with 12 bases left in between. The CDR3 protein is CASYPLVSTDTQYF. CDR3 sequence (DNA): TGTGCCAGCTATCCGTTAGTAAGCACAGATACGCAGTATTTT. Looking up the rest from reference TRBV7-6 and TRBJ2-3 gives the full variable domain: GAGVSQSPRYKVTKRGQDVALRCDPISGHVSLYWYRQALGQGPEFLTYFNYEAQQDKSGLPNDRFSAERPEGSISTLTIQRTEQRDSAMYRCASYPLVSTDTQYFGPGTRLTVL.

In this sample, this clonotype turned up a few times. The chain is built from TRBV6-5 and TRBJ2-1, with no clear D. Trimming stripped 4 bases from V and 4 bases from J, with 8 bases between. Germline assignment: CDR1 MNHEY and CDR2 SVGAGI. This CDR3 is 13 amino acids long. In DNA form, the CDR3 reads TGTGCCAGCAGTTCCTCTTGGTACAATGAGCAGTTCTTC. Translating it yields CASSSSWYNEQFF.

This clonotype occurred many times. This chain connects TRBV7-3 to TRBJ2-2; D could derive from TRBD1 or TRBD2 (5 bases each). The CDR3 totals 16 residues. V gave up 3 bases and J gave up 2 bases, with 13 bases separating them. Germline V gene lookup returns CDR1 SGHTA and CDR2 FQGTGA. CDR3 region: CASSFGTGVNTGELFF. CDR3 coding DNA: TGTGCCAGCAGCTTTGGGACCGGGGTTAACACCGGGGAGCTGTTTTTT.

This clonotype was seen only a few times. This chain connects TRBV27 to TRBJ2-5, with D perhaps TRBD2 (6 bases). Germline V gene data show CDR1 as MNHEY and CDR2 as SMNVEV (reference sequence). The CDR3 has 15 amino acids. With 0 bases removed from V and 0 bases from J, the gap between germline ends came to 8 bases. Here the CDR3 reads CASSLSAGYQETQYF. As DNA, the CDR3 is TGTGCCAGCAGTTTATCGGCGGGGTACCAAGAGACCCAGTACTTC.

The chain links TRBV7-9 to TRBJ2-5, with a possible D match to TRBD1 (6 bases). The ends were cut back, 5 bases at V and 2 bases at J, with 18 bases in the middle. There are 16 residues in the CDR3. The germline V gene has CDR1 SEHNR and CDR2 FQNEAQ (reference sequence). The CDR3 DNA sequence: TGTGCCAGCAGCCCTCCGGACAGTCAGAGTCAAGAGACCCAGTACTTC. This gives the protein CASSPPDSQSQETQYF.

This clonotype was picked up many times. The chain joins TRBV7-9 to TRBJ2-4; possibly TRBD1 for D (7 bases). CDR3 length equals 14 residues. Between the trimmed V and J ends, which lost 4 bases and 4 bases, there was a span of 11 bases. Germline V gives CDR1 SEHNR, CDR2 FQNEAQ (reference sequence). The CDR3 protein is CASSSGDSKNIQYF. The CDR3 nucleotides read TGTGCCAGCAGCTCGGGGGACAGTAAAAACATTCAGTACTTC. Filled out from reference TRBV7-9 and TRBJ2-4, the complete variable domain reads DTGVSQNPRHKITKRGQNVTFRCDPISEHNRLYWYRQTLGQGPEFLTYFQNEAQLEKSRLLSDRFSAERPKGSFSTLEIQRTEQGDSAMYLCASSSGDSKNIQYFGAGTRLSVL.

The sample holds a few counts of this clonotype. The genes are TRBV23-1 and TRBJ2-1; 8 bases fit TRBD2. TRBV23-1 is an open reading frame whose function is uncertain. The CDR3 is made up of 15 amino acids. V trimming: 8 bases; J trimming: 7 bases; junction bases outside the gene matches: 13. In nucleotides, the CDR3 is TGCGCCAGCGTTCCTCGGCGGGGGGAGGTAAATGAGCAGTTCTTC. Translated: CASVPRRGEVNEQFF.

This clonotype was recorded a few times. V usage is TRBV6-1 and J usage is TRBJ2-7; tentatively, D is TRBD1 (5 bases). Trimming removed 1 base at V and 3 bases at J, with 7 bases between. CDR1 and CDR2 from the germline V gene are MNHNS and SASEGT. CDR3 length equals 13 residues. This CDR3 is CASSEGGFYEQYV. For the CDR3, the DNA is TGTGCCAGCAGTGAAGGGGGCTTCTACGAGCAGTACGTC.

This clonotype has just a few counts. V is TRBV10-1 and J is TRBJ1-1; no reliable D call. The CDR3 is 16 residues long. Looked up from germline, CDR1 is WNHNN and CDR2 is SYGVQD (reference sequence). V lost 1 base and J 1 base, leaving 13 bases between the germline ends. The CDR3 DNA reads TGCGCCAGCAGTGAGTGGACTACTGGAGCGAACACTGAAGCTTTCTTT. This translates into CASSEWTTGANTEAFF.

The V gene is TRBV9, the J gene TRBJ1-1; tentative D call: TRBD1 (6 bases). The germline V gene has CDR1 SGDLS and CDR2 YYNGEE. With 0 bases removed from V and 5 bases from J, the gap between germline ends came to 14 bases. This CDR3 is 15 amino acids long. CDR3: CASSVGRGGGTEAFF. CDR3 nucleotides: TGTGCCAGCAGCGTAGGTCGCGGGGGCGGGACTGAAGCTTTCTTT.

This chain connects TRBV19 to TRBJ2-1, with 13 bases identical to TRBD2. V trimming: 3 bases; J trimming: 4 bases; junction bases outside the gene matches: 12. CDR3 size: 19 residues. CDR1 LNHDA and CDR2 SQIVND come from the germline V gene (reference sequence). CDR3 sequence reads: CASSIHGLAGETSYNEQFF. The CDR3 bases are TGTGCCAGTAGTATCCACGGACTAGCGGGGGAGACATCTTACAATGAGCAGTTCTTC.

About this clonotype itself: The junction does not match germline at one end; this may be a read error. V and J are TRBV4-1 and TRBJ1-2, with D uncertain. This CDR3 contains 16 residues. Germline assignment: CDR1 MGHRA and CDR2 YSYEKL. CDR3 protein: CASSQEKGRPAYGYTF. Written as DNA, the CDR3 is TGTGCCAGCAGCCAAGAAAAGGGTCGCCCCGCCTATGGCTACACCTTC.

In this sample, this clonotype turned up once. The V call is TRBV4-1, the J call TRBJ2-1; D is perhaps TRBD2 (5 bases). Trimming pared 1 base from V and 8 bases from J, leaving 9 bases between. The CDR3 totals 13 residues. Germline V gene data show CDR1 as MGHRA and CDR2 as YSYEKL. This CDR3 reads CASSQANGDEQFF. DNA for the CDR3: TGCGCCAGCAGCCAAGCGAACGGGGATGAGCAGTTCTTC.

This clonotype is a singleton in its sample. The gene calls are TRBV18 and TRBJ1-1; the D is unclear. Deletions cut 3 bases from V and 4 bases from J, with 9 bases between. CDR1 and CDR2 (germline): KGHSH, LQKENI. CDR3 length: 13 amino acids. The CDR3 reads CASSPGYVTEAFF. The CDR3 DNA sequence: TGTGCCAGCTCACCCGGGTACGTCACTGAAGCTTTCTTT.

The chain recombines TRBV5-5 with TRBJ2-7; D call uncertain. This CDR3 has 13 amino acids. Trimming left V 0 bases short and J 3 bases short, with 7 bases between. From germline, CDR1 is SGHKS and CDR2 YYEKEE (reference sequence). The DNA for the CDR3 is TGTGCCAGCAGCTTGGCACAATTCTACGAGCAGTACTTC. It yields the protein CASSLAQFYEQYF.

The CDR3 DNA follows: TGTGCCAGCAGCTCCCCCCCCTACTTGCGAGCGAACACTGAAGCTTTCTTT. This translates into CASSSPPYLRANTEAFF. V gene TRBV7-9 combines with J gene TRBJ1-1; D is uncertain. This CDR3 spans 17 amino acids. The germline V gene encodes CDR1 SEHNR and CDR2 FQNEAQ (reference sequence). The V and J ends lost 4 bases and 1 base respectively, with 19 bases between them.

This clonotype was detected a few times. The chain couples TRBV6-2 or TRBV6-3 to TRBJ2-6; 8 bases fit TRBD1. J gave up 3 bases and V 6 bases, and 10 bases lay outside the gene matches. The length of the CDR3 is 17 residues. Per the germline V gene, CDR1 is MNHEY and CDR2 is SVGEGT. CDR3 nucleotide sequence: TGTGCCAGCAGACCCCCAGGGGGCGTCTATGGGGCCAACGTCCTGACTTTC. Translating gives CASRPPGGVYGANVLTF.

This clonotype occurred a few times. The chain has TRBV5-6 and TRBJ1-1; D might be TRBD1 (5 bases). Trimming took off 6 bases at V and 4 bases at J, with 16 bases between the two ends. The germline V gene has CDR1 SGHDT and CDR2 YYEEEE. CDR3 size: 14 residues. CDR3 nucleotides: TGTGCCAGCACTGGGGACCGGGGGTCCACTGAAGCTTTCTTT. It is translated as CASTGDRGSTEAFF.

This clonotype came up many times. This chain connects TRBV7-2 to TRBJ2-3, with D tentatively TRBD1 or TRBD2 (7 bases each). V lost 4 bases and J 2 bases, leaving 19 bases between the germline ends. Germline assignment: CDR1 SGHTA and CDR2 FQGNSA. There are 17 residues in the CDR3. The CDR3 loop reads CASSSGGSGFYTDTQYF. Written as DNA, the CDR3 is TGTGCCAGCAGCTCAGGGGGTAGCGGGTTCTACACAGATACGCAGTATTTT.

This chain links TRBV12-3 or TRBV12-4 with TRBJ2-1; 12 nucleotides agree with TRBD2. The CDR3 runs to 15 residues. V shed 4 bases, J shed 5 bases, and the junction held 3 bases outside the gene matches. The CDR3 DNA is TGTGCCAGCAGTTCATCTAGCGGGGGGGACAATGAGCAGTTCTTC. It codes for CASSSSSGGDNEQFF.